The clone carrying this T cell receptor beta chain was picked up many times. This entry comes from a study of Graves' ophthalmopathy and Graves' hyperthyroidism. Germline loops: CDR1 LNHDA, CDR2 SQIVND (reference sequence). V was trimmed by 2 bases and J by 0 bases, leaving 11 bases between them. CDR3 size: 16 residues. The sequenced template was RNA, covering the TCR beta CDR3 region. First-round RT-PCR used HTBI primers; second-round multiplex PCR followed. TCRdb fed the multiplex PCR reads into MiXCR, producing one record per CDR3 protein. The sample shows approximately 460,000 distinct CDR3 sequences, approximately 14% of them seen only once.

The TCR sequence derives from a woman in her 30s with Graves' ophthalmopathy. The specimen sequenced was blood. This chain links TRBV19 with TRBJ1-5; D is undetermined. As DNA, the CDR3 is TGTGCCAGTAGTATAAGGCCGCAACCTAGCAATCAGCCCCAGCATTTT. This gives the protein CASSIRPQPSNQPQHF.